The present entry profiles one TCR beta chain with its context. These data are taken from a study of blood T cell repertoires in COVID-19. As for the study in general: Sample material is recorded as cDNA or gDNA derived from T cells, B-cell-depleted T cells, or PBMCs.

Authors' analysis steps: How many nucleated cells were present was estimated from reference gene primer amplification. Measured with immunoSEQ multiplex PCR; TCRdb has only the in-frame clones, and not every one. The V and J calls and clone size come from that table; D and trimming were worked out from the DNA. The sample carries approximately 13,000 clones, around 85% recorded once. V was trimmed by 2 bases and J by 0 bases, leaving 17 bases between them. Germline V lookup: CDR1 GTSNPN, CDR2 SVGIG (reference sequence). This CDR3 spans 17 amino acids. This sequence originates from a human donor in a cohort sampled during active COVID-19. The chain employs TRBV30 and TRBJ1-3, with TRBD1 as a possible D gene (6 bases). Sequencing was performed on peripheral blood. The CDR3 nucleotides read TGTGCCTGGAGTCCCTGGGACATCCGACCCTCTGGAAACACCATATATTTT. Protein product: CAWSPWDIRPSGNTIYF.